This is a list of T cell receptor beta chains from one sample in a study of CD8+CD57+ T cells in acquired aplastic anemia. Via MiXCR, TCRdb re-called the reads, giving one row per CDR3 protein. The sample holds about 180,000 distinct CDR3 sequences, 50% to 65% seen once. The sequenced material came from sorted CD4+, CD8+, or CD8+CD57+ T cells (not recorded which) from PBMCs. All receptors derive from a human donor with aplastic anemia. CDR3s include the opening cysteine and the closing phenylalanine or tryptophan. Each record gives: CDR3 DNA, CDR3 protein, V gene, D gene, J gene, clone size. D genes are given only for firm matches. Size is omitted from some rows. Given values are once, few, many or a class for expanded clones.

CDR3nt: TGTGCCAGCAGTTTAAGCGGGAGCTCCTACGAGCAGTACTTC
CDR3aa: CASSLSGSSYEQYF
v_gene: TRBV12-3/TRBV12-4
d_gene: TRBD2
j_gene: TRBJ2-7
abundance: many

CDR3nt: TGTGCCAGCAGCTTAACCCCGATAGCGGGCCGCACAGATACGCAGTATTTT
CDR3aa: CASSLTPIAGRTDTQYF
v_gene: TRBV9
d_gene: TRBD2
j_gene: TRBJ2-3
abundance: -

CDR3nt: TGTGCCAGTAGTGAAGGGGGAACGAACACTGAAGCTTTCTTT
CDR3aa: CASSEGGTNTEAFF
v_gene: TRBV19
d_gene: -
j_gene: TRBJ1-1
abundance: once

CDR3nt: TGTGCCACCAGGGCAGGACTAGCGGGACACAATGAGCAGTTCTTC
CDR3aa: CATRAGLAGHNEQFF
v_gene: TRBV15
d_gene: TRBD2
j_gene: TRBJ2-1
abundance: -

CDR3nt: TGTGCCAGCGACTGGGCGCTGGACACCTCTGAAGCTTTCTTT
CDR3aa: CASDWALDTSEAFF
v_gene: TRBV6-2/TRBV6-3
d_gene: -
j_gene: TRBJ1-1
abundance: -

CDR3nt: TGTGCCAGCATCGGGGACAGGGCCACCCAAGAGACCCAGTACTTC
CDR3aa: CASIGDRATQETQYF
v_gene: TRBV2
d_gene: TRBD1
j_gene: TRBJ2-5
abundance: -

CDR3nt: TGTGCCAGCAGCTTAGGCACACTTACTCTCTCCTACGAGCAGTACTTC
CDR3aa: CASSLGTLTLSYEQYF
v_gene: TRBV7-9
d_gene: -
j_gene: TRBJ2-7
abundance: many

CDR3nt: TGTGCCAGCAGCAGCGACCGCTCTGGGGCCAACGTCCTGACTTTC
CDR3aa: CASSSDRSGANVLTF
v_gene: TRBV2
d_gene: -
j_gene: TRBJ2-6
abundance: -

CDR3nt: TGTGCCAGCAGCTTAATGCCCAGCTCTCCAGAGACCCAGTACTTC
CDR3aa: CASSLMPSSPETQYF
v_gene: TRBV7-9
d_gene: -
j_gene: TRBJ2-5
abundance: many

CDR3nt: TGTGCCAGCAGCTTAGAGGCAGCTTACACCGGGGAGCTGTTTTTT
CDR3aa: CASSLEAAYTGELFF
v_gene: TRBV7-9
d_gene: -
j_gene: TRBJ2-2
abundance: many

CDR3nt: TGTGCCAGCAGCGTGAGGGACGGAGGAAACACTGAAGCTTTCTTT
CDR3aa: CASSVRDGGNTEAFF
v_gene: TRBV9
d_gene: -
j_gene: TRBJ1-1
abundance: -

CDR3nt: TGTGCCAGCAGCGTAGATTGGGACACCGGGGAGCTGTTTTTT
CDR3aa: CASSVDWDTGELFF
v_gene: TRBV9
d_gene: -
j_gene: TRBJ2-2
abundance: -

CDR3nt: TGTGCCAGCAGTACCCGGACTAGCGGGGTCCCTAGGAATGAGCAGTTCTTC
CDR3aa: CASSTRTSGVPRNEQFF
v_gene: TRBV6-1
d_gene: TRBD2
j_gene: TRBJ2-1
abundance: many